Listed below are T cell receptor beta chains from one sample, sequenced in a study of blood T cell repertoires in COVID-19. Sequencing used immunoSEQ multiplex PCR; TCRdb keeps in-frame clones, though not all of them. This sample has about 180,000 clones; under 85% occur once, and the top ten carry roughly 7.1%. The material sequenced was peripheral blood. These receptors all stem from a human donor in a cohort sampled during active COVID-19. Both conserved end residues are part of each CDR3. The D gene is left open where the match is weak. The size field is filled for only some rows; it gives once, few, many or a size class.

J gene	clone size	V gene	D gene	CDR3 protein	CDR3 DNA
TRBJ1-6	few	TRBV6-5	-	CASSSGGSPLHF	TGTGCCAGCTCGTCGGGGGGGTCACCCCTCCACTTT
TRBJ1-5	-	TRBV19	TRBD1	CASVGTGHSNQPQHF	TGTGCCAGTGTAGGGACAGGGCATAGCAATCAGCCCCAGCATTTT
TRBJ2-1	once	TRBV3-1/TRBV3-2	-	CASSQDQMVLSSYNEQFF	TGTGCCAGCAGCCAAGATCAAATGGTGCTAAGCTCCTACAATGAGCAGTTCTTC
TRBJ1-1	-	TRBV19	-	CASNLGEGNTEAFF	TGTGCCAGTAACCTGGGCGAGGGGAACACTGAAGCTTTCTTT
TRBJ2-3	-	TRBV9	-	CASSVPSTDTQYF	TGTGCCAGCAGCGTACCTTCGACAGATACGCAGTATTTT
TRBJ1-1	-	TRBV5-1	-	CASSPAAVDTEAFF	TGCGCCAGCAGCCCCGCTGCGGTGGACACTGAAGCTTTCTTT
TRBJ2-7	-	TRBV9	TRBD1	CASSPTGTGVNREQYF	TGTGCCAGCTCCCCAACGGGGACAGGGGTGAATCGCGAGCAGTACTTC
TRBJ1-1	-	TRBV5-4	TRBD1	CASSTPTGGQGASEAFF	TGTGCCAGCAGCACCCCGACCGGGGGACAGGGGGCGAGTGAAGCTTTCTTT
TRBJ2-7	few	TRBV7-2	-	CASSLTGYEQYF	TGTGCCAGCAGTCTTACAGGTTACGAGCAGTACTTC
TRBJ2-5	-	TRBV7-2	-	CASSSNSGGTDWETQYF	TGTGCCAGCAGCTCCAACAGTGGGGGGACTGACTGGGAGACCCAGTACTTC
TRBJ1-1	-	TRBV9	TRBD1	CASSVGWDRGLPNTEAFF	TGTGCCAGCAGCGTAGGGTGGGACAGGGGGCTCCCCAACACTGAAGCTTTCTTT
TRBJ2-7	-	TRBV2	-	CASSEVSPVYEQYF	TGTGCCAGCAGTGAGGTCTCTCCAGTCTACGAGCAGTACTTC
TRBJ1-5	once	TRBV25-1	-	CASSEYGRPQHF	TGTGCCAGCAGTGAATATGGGCGCCCGCAGCATTTT